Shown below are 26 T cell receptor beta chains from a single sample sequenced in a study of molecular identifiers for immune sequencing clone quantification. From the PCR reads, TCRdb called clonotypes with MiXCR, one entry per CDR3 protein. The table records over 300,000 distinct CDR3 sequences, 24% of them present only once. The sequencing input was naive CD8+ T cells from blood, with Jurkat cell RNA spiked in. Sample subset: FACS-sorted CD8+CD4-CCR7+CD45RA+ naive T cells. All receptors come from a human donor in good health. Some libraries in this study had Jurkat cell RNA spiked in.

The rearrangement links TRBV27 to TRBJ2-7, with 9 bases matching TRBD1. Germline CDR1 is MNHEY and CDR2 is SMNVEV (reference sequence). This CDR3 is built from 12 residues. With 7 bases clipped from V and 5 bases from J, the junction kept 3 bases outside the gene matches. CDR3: CASKTGGNEQYF. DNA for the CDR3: TGTGCCAGCAAGACAGGGGGTAACGAGCAGTACTTC.

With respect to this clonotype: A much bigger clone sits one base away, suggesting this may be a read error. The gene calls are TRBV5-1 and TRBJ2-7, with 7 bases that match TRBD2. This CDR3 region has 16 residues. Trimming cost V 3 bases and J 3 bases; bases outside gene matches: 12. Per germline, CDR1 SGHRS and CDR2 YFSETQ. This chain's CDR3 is CASSSGSGQGYYEQYF. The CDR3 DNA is TGCGCCAGCAGCTCGGGTAGCGGGCAGGGATACTACGAGCAGTACTTC.

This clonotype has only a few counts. The CDR3 DNA sequence: TGTGCCAGCAGCACCAGTCGACAGGGATCAACTGAAGCTTTCTTT. It translates to CASSTSRQGSTEAFF. This chain uses TRBV7-9 with TRBJ1-1, with TRBD1 matching over 7 bases. In germline, CDR1 is SEHNR, CDR2 FQNEAQ (reference sequence). The V segment lost 5 bases and the J segment 5 bases; nucleotides outside the gene matches: 11. The CDR3 loop spans 15 amino acids.

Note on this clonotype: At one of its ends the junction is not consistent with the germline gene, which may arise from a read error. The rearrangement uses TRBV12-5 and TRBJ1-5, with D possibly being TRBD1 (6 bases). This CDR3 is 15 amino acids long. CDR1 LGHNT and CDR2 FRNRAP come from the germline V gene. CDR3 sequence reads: CASGRGQYSNQPKHF. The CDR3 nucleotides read TGTGCTAGTGGGCGCGGACAGTATAGCAATCAGCCCAAGCATTTT. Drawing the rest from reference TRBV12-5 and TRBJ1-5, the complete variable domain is DARVTQTPRHKVTEMGQEVTMRCQPILGHNTVFWYRQTMMQGLELLAYFRNRAPLDDSGMPKDRFSAEMPDATLATLKIQPSEPRDSAVYFCASGRGQYSNQPKHFGDGTRLSIL.

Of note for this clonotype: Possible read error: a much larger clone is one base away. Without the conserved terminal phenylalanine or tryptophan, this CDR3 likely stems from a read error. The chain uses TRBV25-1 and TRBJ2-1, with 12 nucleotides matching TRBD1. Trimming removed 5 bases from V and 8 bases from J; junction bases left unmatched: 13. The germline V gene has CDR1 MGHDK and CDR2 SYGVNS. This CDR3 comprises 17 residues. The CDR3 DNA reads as TGTGCCAGCAGTTTATTCTCCGGGACAGGGGGCCGGTATGAGCAGTTCTCC. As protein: CASSLFSGTGGRYEQFS.

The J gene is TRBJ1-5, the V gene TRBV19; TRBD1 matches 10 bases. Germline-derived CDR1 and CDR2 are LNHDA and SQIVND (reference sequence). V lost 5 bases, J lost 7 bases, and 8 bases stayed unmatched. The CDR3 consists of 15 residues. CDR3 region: CASSLGDRGRQPQHF. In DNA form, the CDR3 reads TGTGCCAGTAGTTTGGGGGACAGGGGAAGGCAGCCCCAGCATTTT.

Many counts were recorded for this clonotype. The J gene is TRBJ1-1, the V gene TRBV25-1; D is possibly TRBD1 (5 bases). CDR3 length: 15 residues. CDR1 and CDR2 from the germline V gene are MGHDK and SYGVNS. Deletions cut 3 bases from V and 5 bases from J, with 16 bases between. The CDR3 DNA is TGTGCCAGCAGTGAGATCCTGGGACGACGGACTGAAGCTTTCTTT. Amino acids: CASSEILGRRTEAFF.

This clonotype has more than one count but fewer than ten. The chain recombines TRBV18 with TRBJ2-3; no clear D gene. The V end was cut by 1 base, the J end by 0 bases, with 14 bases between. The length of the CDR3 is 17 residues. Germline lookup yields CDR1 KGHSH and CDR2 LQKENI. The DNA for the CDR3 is TGTGCCAGCTCACCACGGTGGCAGCGAACTAGCACAGATACGCAGTATTTT. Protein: CASSPRWQRTSTDTQYF.

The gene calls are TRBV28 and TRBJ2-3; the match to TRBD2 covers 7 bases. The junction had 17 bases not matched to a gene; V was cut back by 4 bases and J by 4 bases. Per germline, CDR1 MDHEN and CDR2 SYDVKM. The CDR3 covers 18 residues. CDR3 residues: CASSSPLLATQLPDTQYF. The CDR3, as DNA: TGTGCCAGCAGTTCCCCTTTACTAGCGACTCAGTTACCAGATACGCAGTATTTT.

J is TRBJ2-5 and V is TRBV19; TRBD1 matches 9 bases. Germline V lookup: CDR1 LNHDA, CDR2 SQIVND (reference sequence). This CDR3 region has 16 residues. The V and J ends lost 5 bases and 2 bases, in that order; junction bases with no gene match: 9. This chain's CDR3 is CASSVTTGTGQETQYF. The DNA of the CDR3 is TGTGCCAGTAGTGTAACAACCGGGACAGGGCAAGAGACCCAGTACTTC.

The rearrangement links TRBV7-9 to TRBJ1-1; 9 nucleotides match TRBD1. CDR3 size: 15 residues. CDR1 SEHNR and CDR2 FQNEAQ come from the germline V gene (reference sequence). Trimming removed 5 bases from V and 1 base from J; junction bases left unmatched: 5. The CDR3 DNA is TGTGCCAGCAGCGCCCCGGGACAGGGGAACACTGAAGCTTTCTTT. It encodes CASSAPGQGNTEAFF.

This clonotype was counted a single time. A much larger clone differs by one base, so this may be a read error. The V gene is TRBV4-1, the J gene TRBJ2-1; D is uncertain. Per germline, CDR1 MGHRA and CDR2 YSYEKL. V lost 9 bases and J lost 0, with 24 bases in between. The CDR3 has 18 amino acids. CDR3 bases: TGCGCCAGGAGCTACCCTTTGGTGCCCGGAAGCTCCTACAATGAGCAGTTCTTC. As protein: CARSYPLVPGSSYNEQFF.

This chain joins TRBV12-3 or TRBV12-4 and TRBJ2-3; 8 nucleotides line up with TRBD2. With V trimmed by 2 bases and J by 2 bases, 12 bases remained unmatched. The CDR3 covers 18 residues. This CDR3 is CASSLQAGGSGATDTQYF. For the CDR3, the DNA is TGTGCCAGCAGTTTACAGGCCGGGGGTAGCGGGGCCACAGATACGCAGTATTTT.

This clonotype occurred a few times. CDR3 region: CSARGTSGTYEQYF. CDR3 nucleotides: TGCAGTGCTAGAGGGACTAGCGGGACCTACGAGCAGTACTTC. This chain connects TRBV20-1 to TRBJ2-7; 12 bases line up with TRBD2. V trimming: 1 base; J trimming: 2 bases; junction bases outside the gene matches: 0. This CDR3 region has 14 residues. Germline CDR1 reads DFQATT; CDR2 reads SNEGSKA (reference sequence).

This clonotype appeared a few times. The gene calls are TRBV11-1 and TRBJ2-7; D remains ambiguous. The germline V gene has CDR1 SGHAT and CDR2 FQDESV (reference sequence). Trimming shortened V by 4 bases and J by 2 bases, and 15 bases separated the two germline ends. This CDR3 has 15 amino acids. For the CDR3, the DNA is TGTGCCAGCAGCTCGGGCAGCTTTACCCCCTACGAGCAGTACTTC. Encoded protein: CASSSGSFTPYEQYF.

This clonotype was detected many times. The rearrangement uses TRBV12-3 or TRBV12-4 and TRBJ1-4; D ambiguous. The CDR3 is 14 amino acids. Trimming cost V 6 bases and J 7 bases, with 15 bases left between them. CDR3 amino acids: CASSPVPTSEKLFF. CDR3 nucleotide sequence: TGTGCCAGCAGCCCGGTCCCGACGAGTGAAAAACTGTTTTTT.

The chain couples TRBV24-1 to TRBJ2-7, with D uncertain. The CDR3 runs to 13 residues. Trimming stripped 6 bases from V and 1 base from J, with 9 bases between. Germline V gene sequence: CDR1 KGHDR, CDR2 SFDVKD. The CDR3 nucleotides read TGTGCCACCAGTCGGTCCGGGTCCTACGAGCAGTACTTC. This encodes CATSRSGSYEQYF.

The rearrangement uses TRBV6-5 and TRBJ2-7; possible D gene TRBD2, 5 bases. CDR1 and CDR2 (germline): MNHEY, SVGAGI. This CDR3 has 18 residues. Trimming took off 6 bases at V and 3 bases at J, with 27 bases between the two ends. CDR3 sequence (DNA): TGTGCCAGCAGCCCGGGAACCCCTTCTACGCTGGTCCTCTACGAGCAGTACTTC. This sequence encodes CASSPGTPSTLVLYEQYF.

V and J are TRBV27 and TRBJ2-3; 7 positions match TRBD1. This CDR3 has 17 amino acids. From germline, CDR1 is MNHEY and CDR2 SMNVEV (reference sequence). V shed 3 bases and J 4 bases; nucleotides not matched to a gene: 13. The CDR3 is CASSFRTTGHSADTQYF. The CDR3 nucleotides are TGTGCCAGCAGTTTTCGAACGACAGGGCACTCCGCAGATACGCAGTATTTT.

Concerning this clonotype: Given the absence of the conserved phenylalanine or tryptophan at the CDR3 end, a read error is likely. The CDR3 bases are TGTGCCAGCAGTGGACTAGCAGCCACAGATACGCAGTATTTA. Amino acid sequence: CASSGLAATDTQYL. The rearrangement links TRBV25-1 to TRBJ2-3; 7 bases match TRBD2. CDR3 length: 14 residues. With V trimmed by 4 bases and J by 2 bases, 3 bases remained unmatched. Germline CDR1 is MGHDK and CDR2 is SYGVNS.

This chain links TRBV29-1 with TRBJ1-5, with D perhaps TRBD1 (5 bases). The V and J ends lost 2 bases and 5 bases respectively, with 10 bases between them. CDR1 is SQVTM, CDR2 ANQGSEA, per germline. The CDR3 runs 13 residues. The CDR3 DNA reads TGCAGCGTTGAAACAGGAGTTCATCAGCCCCAGCATTTT. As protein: CSVETGVHQPQHF. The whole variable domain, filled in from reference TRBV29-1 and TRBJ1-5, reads SAVISQKPSRDICQRGTSLTIQCQVDSQVTMMFWYRQQPGQSLTLIATANQGSEATYESGFVIDKFPISRPNLTFSTLTVSNMSPEDSSIYLCSVETGVHQPQHFGDGTRLSIL.

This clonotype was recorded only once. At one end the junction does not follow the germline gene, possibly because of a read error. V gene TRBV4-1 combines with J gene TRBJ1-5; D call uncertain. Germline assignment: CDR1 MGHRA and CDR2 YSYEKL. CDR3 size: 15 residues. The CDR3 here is CASSPNWGPTQPLHF. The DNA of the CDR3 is TGCGCCAGCAGCCCCAACTGGGGTCCCACTCAGCCCCTGCATTTT.

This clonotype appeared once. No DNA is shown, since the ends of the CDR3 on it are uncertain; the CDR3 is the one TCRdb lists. This chain's CDR3 is CSAVGQGAHGCTF. The chain joins TRBV29-1 to TRBJ1-2; TRBD1, the table's D call, lacks a check against the DNA. Germline lookup yields CDR1 SQVTM and CDR2 ANQGSEA. The CDR3 contains 13 residues when both ends are counted.

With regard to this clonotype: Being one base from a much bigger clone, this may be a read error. The CDR3 region has the DNA TGTGCCAGCAGTTACATAGGGGAGAATGAAAAACTGTTTTTT. Translated, it gives CASSYIGENEKLFF. This chain links TRBV6-5 with TRBJ1-4, with D perhaps TRBD1 (5 bases). The CDR3 has 14 amino acids. The germline V gene has CDR1 MNHEY and CDR2 SVGAGI. Between the trimmed V and J ends, which lost 2 bases and 5 bases, there was a span of 9 bases.

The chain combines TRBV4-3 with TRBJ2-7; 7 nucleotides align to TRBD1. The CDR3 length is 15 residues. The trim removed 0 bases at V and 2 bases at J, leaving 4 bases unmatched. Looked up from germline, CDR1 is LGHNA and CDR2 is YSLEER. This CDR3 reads CASSQEEQGTYEQYF. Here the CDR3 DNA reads TGCGCCAGCAGCCAAGAAGAACAGGGGACCTACGAGCAGTACTTC.

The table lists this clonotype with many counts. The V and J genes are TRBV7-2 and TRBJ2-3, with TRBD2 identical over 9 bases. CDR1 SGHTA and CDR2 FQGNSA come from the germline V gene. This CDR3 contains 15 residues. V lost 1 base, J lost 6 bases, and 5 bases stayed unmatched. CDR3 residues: CASSLGGGAGDTQYF. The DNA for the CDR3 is TGTGCCAGCAGCTTAGGCGGGGGGGCCGGGGATACGCAGTATTTT.